Following are 32 T cell receptor beta chains from one sample sequenced in a study of CD8 T cells in Susac syndrome. With random hexamers, 0.5 to 1 ug RNA was reverse transcribed. TCRdb reprocessed the immunoSEQ multiplex PCR reads via MiXCR and lists one record per CDR3 protein. This repertoire shows 95,000 to 150,000 distinct CDR3 sequences, approximately 93% found once; its top ten account for roughly 0.3%. Sequencing was carried out using CD8+ T cells from PBMCs. These receptors came from a human donor with multiple sclerosis.

This chain uses TRBV7-9 with TRBJ2-1; 7 nucleotides agree with TRBD2. CDR3 length equals 17 residues. V dropped 0 bases and J dropped 0; count of bases not matched to a gene: 5. Germline CDR1 reads SEHNR; CDR2 reads FQNEAQ (reference sequence). The CDR3 DNA reads as TGTGCCAGCAGCTTAGCGTACCGGGAGGCCTCCTACAATGAGCAGTTCTTC. It is translated as CASSLAYREASYNEQFF.

The chain couples TRBV4-1 to TRBJ2-7, with 8 bases lining up with TRBD2. This CDR3 spans 20 amino acids. Germline CDR1 reads MGHRA; CDR2 reads YSYEKL. The J segment lost 0 bases and the V segment lost 4 bases, leaving 20 bases of the junction unmatched. CDR3 DNA: TGCGCCAGCAGCCCAGGGTTGTCCCGTCGGCGGGGGGACTCCTCCTACGAGCAGTACTTC. Amino acid sequence: CASSPGLSRRRGDSSYEQYF.

The chain employs TRBV5-8 and TRBJ1-5; possible D gene TRBD1, 5 bases. The CDR3 has 15 amino acids. In germline, CDR1 is SGHTS, CDR2 YDEGEE. Trimming took off 2 bases at V and 3 bases at J, with 12 bases between the two ends. The CDR3 DNA reads as TGTGCCAGCAGCTTAGAGGGGAGGTACAATCAGCCCCAGCATTTT. Translating gives CASSLEGRYNQPQHF. The whole variable domain, remainder taken from reference TRBV5-8 and TRBJ1-5, is EAGVTQSPTHLIKTRGQQATLRCSPISGHTSVYWYQQALGLGLQFLLWYDEGEERNRGNFPPRFSGRQFPNYSSELNVNALELEDSALYLCASSLEGRYNQPQHFGDGTRLSIL.

The V call is TRBV19, the J call TRBJ2-7; 7 nucleotides agree with TRBD1. V gave up 2 bases and J gave up 2 bases; unmatched junction bases: 6. CDR3 length: 15 residues. The germline gives CDR1 LNHDA, CDR2 SQIVND (reference sequence). As DNA, the CDR3 is TGTGCCAGTAGTATAACCACAGGGGTCACCTACGAGCAGTACTTC. Its translation: CASSITTGVTYEQYF. Filled out from reference TRBV19 and TRBJ2-7, the complete variable domain reads DGGITQSPKYLFRKEGQNVTLSCEQNLNHDAMYWYRQDPGQGLRLIYYSQIVNDFQKGDIAEGYSVSREKKESFPLTVTSAQKNPTAFYLCASSITTGVTYEQYFGPGTRLTVT.

The J gene is TRBJ2-3, the V gene TRBV29-1; TRBD2 matches at 7 bases. CDR1 and CDR2 from the germline V gene are SQVTM and ANQGSEA. The CDR3 runs 13 residues. Germline trimming cut 7 bases from V and 4 bases from J; bases unmatched to any gene: 8. CDR3 sequence reads: CSAGGGGSDTQYF. The CDR3 nucleotides read TGCAGCGCCGGCGGGGGTGGTTCAGATACGCAGTATTTT.

V gene TRBV7-9 combines with J gene TRBJ2-3, with D possibly matching TRBD2 (7 bases). Trimming stripped 4 bases from V and 7 bases from J, with 27 bases between. The CDR3 length is 18 residues. Germline V lookup: CDR1 SEHNR, CDR2 FQNEAQ (reference sequence). CDR3: CASSSPNVGGGRTNTQYF. CDR3 DNA sequence: TGTGCCAGCAGCTCCCCCAACGTCGGCGGGGGCCGCACGAATACGCAGTATTTT.

This rearrangement joins TRBV5-1 to TRBJ2-5; 12 bases line up with TRBD2. There are 16 residues in the CDR3. J lost 2 bases, V lost 7 bases, and 9 bases had no gene match. Per germline, CDR1 SGHRS and CDR2 YFSETQ. In nucleotides, the CDR3 is TGCGCCAGCCGTCGATCTAGCGGGAGGGGACAAGAGACCCAGTACTTC. Amino acids: CASRRSSGRGQETQYF.

V gene TRBV10-2 combines with J gene TRBJ2-5, with TRBD2 as a possible D gene (6 bases). Germline values: CDR1 WSHSY, CDR2 SAAADI. V was trimmed by 7 bases and J by 5 bases, leaving 20 bases between them. This CDR3 has 15 amino acids. This CDR3 reads CASTHGGVRGETQYF. The CDR3 bases are TGCGCCAGCACCCACGGGGGTGTCCGGGGGGAGACCCAGTACTTC.

The rearrangement joins TRBV6-1 to TRBJ2-5; D unresolved. Germline lookup yields CDR1 MNHNS and CDR2 SASEGT. Trimming cost V 8 bases and J 1 base, with 11 bases left between them. The CDR3 runs 13 residues. The CDR3 loop reads CASSEHSQETQYF. DNA of the CDR3: TGTGCCAGCTCTGAGCATTCCCAAGAGACCCAGTACTTC.

The chain carries TRBV11-2 and TRBJ1-1, with D maybe TRBD1 (6 bases). The CDR3 is 13 amino acids. CDR1 is SGHAT, CDR2 FQNNGV, per germline. The V end lost 5 bases, the J end lost 10 bases, and 17 bases lay between the germline ends. CDR3 region: CASSQEATGPAFF. The CDR3 DNA reads TGTGCCAGCAGCCAGGAGGCTACAGGGCCAGCTTTCTTT.

The gene calls are TRBV5-4 and TRBJ1-4; 7 nucleotides align to TRBD1. In germline, CDR1 is SGHNT, CDR2 YYREEE (reference sequence). The CDR3 contains 15 residues. V gave up 4 bases and J gave up 4 bases; unmatched junction bases: 7. CDR3 nucleotide sequence: TGTGCCAGCAGCCCTCGACAGGGACATAATGAAAAACTGTTTTTT. As protein: CASSPRQGHNEKLFF. The full variable domain, rest sourced from reference TRBV5-4 and TRBJ1-4, is ETGVTQSPTHLIKTRGQQVTLRCSSQSGHNTVSWYQQALGQGPQFIFQYYREEENGRGNFPPRFSGLQFPNYSSELNVNALELDDSALYLCASSPRQGHNEKLFFGSGTQLSVL.

The rearrangement joins TRBV12-3 or TRBV12-4 to TRBJ1-4, with a possible D match to TRBD1 (5 bases). The CDR3 spans 14 residues. The V end lost 6 bases, the J end lost 3 bases, and 11 bases lay between the germline ends. CDR3 amino acids: CASRSRGANEKLFF. The CDR3 nucleotides are TGTGCCAGCAGATCAAGGGGTGCTAATGAAAAACTGTTTTTT.

The rearrangement uses TRBV29-1 and TRBJ2-7; tentative D call: TRBD2 (6 bases). Germline V gene data show CDR1 as SQVTM and CDR2 as ANQGSEA. The CDR3 consists of 13 residues. With 6 bases removed from V and 3 bases from J, the gap between germline ends came to 15 bases. The DNA for the CDR3 is TGCAGCGTCCGATCGGGGGAGAGCTACGAGCAGTACGTC. Translation: CSVRSGESYEQYV.

This clonotype was seen only once. J is TRBJ2-2 and V is TRBV29-1, with D unclear. The length of the CDR3 is 13 residues. Germline CDR1 reads SQVTM; CDR2 reads ANQGSEA. V was trimmed by 4 bases and J by 3 bases, leaving 9 bases between them. The CDR3 DNA sequence: TGCAGCGTTGTTCTCGGAGACACCGGGGAGCTGTTTTTT. Protein product: CSVVLGDTGELFF.

V and J are TRBV12-3 or TRBV12-4 and TRBJ2-3, with a tentative D call TRBD1 (6 bases). The CDR3 covers 15 residues. V was shortened by 4 bases and J by 6 bases, with 17 bases between the two germline ends. CDR3 amino acids: CASSSARQVRDTQYF. The CDR3 DNA is TGTGCCAGCAGTTCCGCCCGACAGGTGAGGGATACGCAGTATTTT.

The chain links TRBV7-6 to TRBJ1-2; possible D gene TRBD1, 5 bases. The CDR3 has 16 amino acids. Deletions cut 1 base from V and 6 bases from J, with 18 bases between. Per the germline V gene, CDR1 is SGHVS and CDR2 is FNYEAQ. CDR3: CASSLEISGLIHGYTF. The CDR3 DNA reads TGTGCCAGCAGCTTAGAGATATCGGGGCTTATCCATGGCTACACCTTC.

The V and J genes are TRBV20-1 and TRBJ2-7, with D perhaps TRBD2 (6 bases). Germline V gene lookup returns CDR1 DFQATT and CDR2 SNEGSKA (reference sequence). The CDR3 spans 15 residues. With 2 bases removed from V and 0 bases from J, the gap between germline ends came to 14 bases. DNA of the CDR3: TGCAGTGCTAGAAAATCGGGGGTGAGCTCCTACGAGCAGTACTTC. The encoded protein is CSARKSGVSSYEQYF.

This chain joins TRBV27 and TRBJ2-7; perhaps TRBD2 as D (5 bases). The ends were cut back, 5 bases at V and 1 base at J, with 27 bases in the middle. This CDR3 contains 19 residues. The germline CDR1 and CDR2 sequences are MNHEY and SMNVEV (reference sequence). The CDR3 nucleotides read TGTGCCAGCAGTACCTCGCACGGCGGAAGTAGCGATAATTCCTACGAGCAGTACTTC. Encoded protein: CASSTSHGGSSDNSYEQYF.

The chain has TRBV12-3 or TRBV12-4 and TRBJ2-3; 8 nucleotides align to TRBD2. The V segment lost 5 bases and the J segment 1 base; nucleotides outside the gene matches: 5. The CDR3 covers 15 residues. The DNA of the CDR3 is TGTGCCAGCAGTGTGGGACTAGGTGGCACAGATACGCAGTATTTT. Its translation: CASSVGLGGTDTQYF.

V gene TRBV12-3 or TRBV12-4 combines with J gene TRBJ2-7; TRBD1 matches 7 bases. The CDR3 consists of 15 residues. The J segment lost 0 bases and the V segment lost 5 bases, leaving 7 bases of the junction unmatched. CDR3 bases: TGTGCCAGCAGTGGCCTGGGACAGTTCTCCTACGAGCAGTACGTC. Its translation is CASSGLGQFSYEQYV.

This clonotype was counted once. The rearrangement joins TRBV5-1 to TRBJ1-1; D is unclear. CDR1 is SGHRS, CDR2 YFSETQ, per germline. The CDR3 spans 14 residues. Trimming pared 2 bases from V and 1 base from J, leaving 9 bases between. Written as DNA, the CDR3 is TGCGCCAGCAGCTTACAGCTCCCGAACACTGAAGCTTTCTTT. It encodes CASSLQLPNTEAFF.

This sequence joins TRBV4-1 and TRBJ2-7, with 8 bases that match TRBD1. Germline CDR1 reads MGHRA; CDR2 reads YSYEKL. Unmatched junction bases numbered 5, after V lost 4 bases and J lost 3 bases. The CDR3 is 14 residues long. CDR3 nucleotides: TGCGCCAGCAGCCTTCGGACAGGGTTCTACGAGCAGTACGTC. Translated: CASSLRTGFYEQYV.

This chain joins TRBV7-9 and TRBJ2-1, with D perhaps matching TRBD2 (5 bases). Germline V gives CDR1 SEHNR, CDR2 FQNEAQ (reference sequence). The ends were cut back, 1 base at V and 7 bases at J, with 14 bases in the middle. The CDR3 is made up of 15 amino acids. Here the CDR3 DNA reads TGTGCCAGCAGCTTAGTATCAACCAGCGGAAATGAGCAGTTCTTC. This gives the protein CASSLVSTSGNEQFF.

The rearrangement joins TRBV13 to TRBJ2-5, with a weak D call TRBD2 (7 bases). Between the trimmed V and J ends, which lost 6 bases and 7 bases, there was a span of 24 bases. This CDR3 comprises 16 residues. CDR1 PRHDT and CDR2 FYEKMQ come from the germline V gene (reference sequence). DNA of the CDR3: TGTGCCAGCAGTACTTGGCGGGGGCGAGGATTTGGGACCCAGTACTTC. Translated, it gives CASSTWRGRGFGTQYF.

The chain uses TRBV9 and TRBJ2-3; a weak D match, TRBD2 (6 bases). Between the trimmed V and J ends, which lost 2 bases and 4 bases, there was a span of 11 bases. Germline CDR1 SGDLS, CDR2 YYNGEE. This CDR3 is built from 14 residues. In DNA form, the CDR3 reads TGTGCCAGCAGCGTCGGGGACTCGGCAGATACGCAGTATTTT. It codes for CASSVGDSADTQYF. Combining the CDR3 with reference TRBV9 and TRBJ2-3 gives the whole variable domain DSGVTQTPKHLITATGQRVTLRCSPRSGDLSVYWYQQSLDQGLQFLIQYYNGEERAKGNILERFSAQQFPDLHSELNLSSLELGDSALYFCASSVGDSADTQYFGPGTRLTVL.

Here the CDR3 DNA reads TGTGCCAGCAGTTTATCTAGGGTCAGCAATCAGCCCCAGCATTTT. Translated, it gives CASSLSRVSNQPQHF. The J gene is TRBJ1-5, the V gene TRBV27, with no clear D. CDR3 length equals 15 residues. Germline V gene sequence: CDR1 MNHEY, CDR2 SMNVEV (reference sequence). The V and J ends lost 0 bases and 1 base respectively, with 7 bases between them.

About this clonotype: A junction end diverges from the germline sequence, so it may reflect a read error. This CDR3 is CAASPKPGQGDQFF. CDR3 DNA: TGTGCCGCCAGCCCCAAACCGGGACAGGGGGACCAGTTCTTC. The V gene is TRBV15, the J gene TRBJ2-1; 11 nucleotides match TRBD1. Germline loops: CDR1 LNHNV, CDR2 YYDKDF (reference sequence). CDR3 length: 14 residues.

This clonotype was counted only a few times. The gene calls are TRBV9 and TRBJ2-2, with D tentatively TRBD1 (7 bases). CDR3 size: 18 residues. Trimming took 3 bases from V and 0 from J, leaving 18 bases between them. Germline assignment: CDR1 SGDLS and CDR2 YYNGEE. CDR3 in DNA: TGTGCCAGCAGCGGCCGACAGGGAGGAGGGCCGAACACCGGGGAGCTGTTTTTT. Translating gives CASSGRQGGGPNTGELFF.

Concerning this clonotype: The junction shows a germline mismatch at one end, possibly a read error. V and J are TRBV3-1 and TRBJ2-5; TRBD1 matches at 9 bases. The CDR3 sequence is 17 residues long. The germline gives CDR1 LGHDT, CDR2 YNNKEL (reference sequence). CDR3 nucleotides: TGTGCCGGCAGCCAATCGGGACAGGGCCCGTACCAAGAGACCCAGTACTTC. Translating gives CAGSQSGQGPYQETQYF.

This sequence joins TRBV24-1 and TRBJ2-6; 7 bases are a match to TRBD2. The CDR3 sequence is 17 residues long. The germline gives CDR1 KGHDR, CDR2 SFDVKD. Trimming at V came to 0 bases and at J to 2 bases, leaving 3 bases not matched to a gene. CDR3 region: CATSDLPGRAGANVLTF. DNA of the CDR3: TGTGCCACCAGTGATTTGCCGGGGAGGGCTGGGGCCAACGTCCTGACTTTC.

The CDR3 DNA follows: TGCGCCAGCAGCCAAGGTGACCCTGGTCAGCCCCAGCATTTT. It yields the protein CASSQGDPGQPQHF. The V call is TRBV4-1, the J call TRBJ1-5; D is unresolved. The CDR3 extends over 14 amino acids. V dropped 1 base and J dropped 6 bases, with 10 bases sitting between them. From germline, CDR1 is MGHRA and CDR2 YSYEKL.

The chain carries TRBV9 and TRBJ1-2; perhaps TRBD1 as D (6 bases). From germline, CDR1 is SGDLS and CDR2 YYNGEE. Between the trimmed V and J ends, which lost 3 bases and 6 bases, there was a span of 12 bases. The CDR3 runs 13 residues. The CDR3 DNA reads as TGTGCCAGCAGCGCGGGGGGCGCAGATGGCTACACCTTC. The encoded protein is CASSAGGADGYTF.